Below are 28 T cell receptor beta chains sequenced from a single sample in a study of T cells after yellow fever vaccination. TCRdb independently ran MiXCR on the 5' RACE reads; one entry per CDR3 protein. The data show fewer than 400,000 distinct CDR3 sequences, with approximately 12% seen just once and over 3% held by the top ten. Sequencing used CD4+ T cells sorted from PBMCs, obtained 45 days after the yellow fever booster vaccination. The receptors were gathered from a man younger than 30 who received the YFV17D yellow fever vaccine.

This clonotype was seen a few times. The V call is TRBV20-1, the J call TRBJ1-2, with 8 bases identical to TRBD1. This CDR3 is built from 13 residues. Trimming cost V 6 bases and J 7 bases; bases outside gene matches: 10. Germline V lookup: CDR1 DFQATT, CDR2 SNEGSKA (reference sequence). CDR3 bases: TGCAGTGCGCCACCGGGACAGGCTGGTGGCTACACCTTC. Residues: CSAPPGQAGGYTF.

This clonotype was counted a few times. The chain is built from TRBV6-5 and TRBJ1-1; weak D call: TRBD1 (6 bases). V dropped 3 bases and J dropped 5 bases, with 13 bases sitting between them. The CDR3 runs 14 residues. Per germline, CDR1 MNHEY and CDR2 SVGAGI. The CDR3: CASSYNGGRTEAFF. The CDR3 bases are TGTGCCAGCAGTTATAACGGGGGGCGGACTGAAGCTTTCTTT.

The rearrangement links TRBV10-3 to TRBJ1-2, with D hard to call. The CDR3 is made up of 13 amino acids. CDR1 ENHRY and CDR2 SYGVKD come from the germline V gene. Deletions cut 10 bases from V and 6 bases from J, with 18 bases between. CDR3 DNA sequence: TGTGCCACCACCTCCCCCGGGCTTCATGGCTACACCTTC. Amino acids: CATTSPGLHGYTF.

The chain uses TRBV7-9 and TRBJ2-2; D may be TRBD1 (6 bases). Germline lookup yields CDR1 SEHNR and CDR2 FQNEAQ (reference sequence). There are 15 residues in the CDR3. Trimming pared 7 bases from V and 3 bases from J, leaving 15 bases between. In DNA, the CDR3 is TGTGCCAGCAATCAGGGGTCCTCCCACACCGGGGAGCTGTTTTTT. Translation: CASNQGSSHTGELFF.

This chain uses TRBV7-2 with TRBJ1-4; unclear D gene. Germline V gene lookup returns CDR1 SGHTA and CDR2 FQGNSA. Trimming stripped 1 base from V and 8 bases from J, with 11 bases between. The CDR3 is made up of 14 amino acids. Here the CDR3 DNA reads TGTGCCAGCAGCTTAGGGACCATCGGGGAAAAACTGTTTTTT. It translates to CASSLGTIGEKLFF.

The table lists this clonotype with many counts. The gene calls are TRBV5-6 and TRBJ1-2; D not resolved. V lost 2 bases, J lost 8 bases, and 13 bases lay in between. CDR1 SGHDT and CDR2 YYEEEE come from the germline V gene. The CDR3 length is 13 residues. The CDR3 loop reads CASSFAPKGGYTF. The CDR3 DNA sequence: TGTGCCAGCAGCTTTGCCCCTAAGGGCGGCTACACCTTC.

The CDR3 spells CAWSVGGQETQYF. CDR3 sequence (DNA): TGTGCCTGGAGTGTAGGCGGCCAAGAGACCCAGTACTTC. The genes are TRBV30 and TRBJ2-5; D gene uncertain. Germline CDR1 is GTSNPN and CDR2 is SVGIG (reference sequence). V lost 0 bases to trimming and J lost 1 base, with 6 bases between them. There are 13 residues in the CDR3.

This clonotype has just a few counts. The chain carries TRBV20-1 and TRBJ1-2; 7 nucleotides agree with TRBD1. CDR1 DFQATT and CDR2 SNEGSKA come from the germline V gene (reference sequence). Trimming took 5 bases from V and 4 from J; bases not matched to a gene: 10. The CDR3 totals 14 residues. CDR3 in DNA: TGCAGTGCTCCCCCCGCAGGGGGTAGCTATGGCTACACCTTC. This gives the protein CSAPPAGGSYGYTF.

This clonotype occurred many times. The CDR3 region is CASSPKTSASYNEQFF. DNA of the CDR3: TGCGCCAGCAGTCCGAAAACTAGCGCCTCCTACAATGAGCAGTTCTTC. This rearrangement joins TRBV5-1 to TRBJ2-1; 7 bases are shared with TRBD2. The V and J ends lost 5 bases and 0 bases, in that order; junction bases with no gene match: 8. The V gene's germline CDR1 is SGHRS and CDR2 YFSETQ. The CDR3 covers 16 residues.

V and J are TRBV4-1 and TRBJ2-5, with 7 bases lining up with TRBD1. CDR1 and CDR2 from the germline V gene are MGHRA and YSYEKL. CDR3 length: 15 amino acids. V shed 4 bases, J shed 2 bases, and the junction held 7 bases outside the gene matches. The CDR3 here is CASSRPDRVQETQYF. CDR3 nucleotides: TGCGCCAGCAGCCGCCCTGACAGGGTGCAAGAGACCCAGTACTTC.

This clonotype came up a few times. This chain uses TRBV18 with TRBJ1-1; D gene unclear. The CDR3 is 13 amino acids. Per the germline V gene, CDR1 is KGHSH and CDR2 is LQKENI. Trimming pared 6 bases from V and 2 bases from J, leaving 10 bases between. The CDR3 region is CASSTISNTEAFF. CDR3 bases: TGTGCCAGCTCCACCATATCAAACACTGAAGCTTTCTTT.

V usage is TRBV18 and J usage is TRBJ2-3; D is unresolved. In germline, CDR1 is KGHSH, CDR2 LQKENI. V lost 5 bases and J lost 0, with 15 bases in between. This CDR3 has 16 amino acids. The CDR3 DNA is TGTGCCAGCTCATCCACACTAAGTTCTAGCACAGATACGCAGTATTTT. Protein: CASSSTLSSSTDTQYF.

This clonotype was seen a few times. The chain joins TRBV5-1 to TRBJ1-1; 10 nucleotides agree with TRBD1. The CDR3 runs 15 residues. With V trimmed by 8 bases and J by 1 base, 8 bases remained unmatched. Germline CDR1 reads SGHRS; CDR2 reads YFSETQ. The chain's CDR3 is CASTGQGPGNTEAFF. For the CDR3, the DNA is TGCGCCAGTACGGGACAGGGGCCTGGGAACACTGAAGCTTTCTTT.

In its sample, this clonotype was seen many times. The rearrangement links TRBV12-3 or TRBV12-4 to TRBJ1-1, with a weak D call TRBD1 (5 bases). The CDR3 contains 13 residues. V lost 3 bases, J lost 1 base, and 6 bases lay in between. CDR3 sequence reads: CASSFDRNTEAFF. CDR3 nucleotide sequence: TGTGCCAGCAGTTTTGACAGGAACACTGAAGCTTTCTTT.

This clonotype occurred many times. The chain links TRBV7-3 to TRBJ1-1; D is uncertain. V shed 2 bases and J shed 6 bases, with 10 bases lying between them. The CDR3 length is 13 residues. Looked up from germline, CDR1 is SGHTA and CDR2 is FQGTGA. The CDR3 sequence is CASSLVPSAEAFF. CDR3 in DNA: TGTGCCAGCAGCTTAGTCCCCTCCGCTGAAGCTTTCTTT.

This sequence joins TRBV7-2 and TRBJ2-3; unclear D gene. Germline-derived CDR1 and CDR2 are SGHTA and FQGNSA. Trimming left V 2 bases short and J 6 bases short, with 9 bases between. There are 13 residues in the CDR3. CDR3 coding DNA: TGTGCCAGCAGCTTAACCCCCTGGGATACGCAGTATTTT. Its translation: CASSLTPWDTQYF.

This clonotype was detected ten times or more. The CDR3 sequence is CASSQGGAENSPLHF. CDR3 nucleotide sequence: TGTGCCAGCAGCCAAGGCGGGGCGGAGAATTCACCCCTCCACTTT. V is TRBV3-1 and J is TRBJ1-6; a possible D gene is TRBD1 (5 bases). The V gene's germline CDR1 is LGHDT and CDR2 YNNKEL (reference sequence). Between the trimmed V and J ends, which lost 1 base and 7 bases, there was a span of 11 bases. The CDR3 is made up of 15 amino acids.

This clonotype has ten or more counts. This chain links TRBV11-2 with TRBJ2-5; D could derive from TRBD1 or TRBD2 (5 bases each). V gave up 7 bases and J gave up 2 bases, with 11 bases separating them. CDR3 length: 13 amino acids. Germline V gives CDR1 SGHAT, CDR2 FQNNGV. The CDR3 is CASNRGAQETQYF. The DNA for the CDR3 is TGTGCCAGCAATCGAGGGGCTCAAGAGACCCAGTACTTC.

This clonotype came up many times. The chain joins TRBV10-1 to TRBJ2-7, with a possible D match to TRBD2 (6 bases). The CDR3 consists of 18 residues. CDR1 and CDR2 (germline): WNHNN, SYGVQD (reference sequence). Trimming removed 2 bases at V and 1 base at J, with 21 bases between. The CDR3 is CASSETGDFPRGSYEQYF. The CDR3 DNA reads TGCGCCAGCAGTGAGACGGGGGACTTTCCTAGGGGTTCCTACGAGCAGTACTTC.

The chain combines TRBV20-1 with TRBJ2-7; D not resolved. The CDR3 spans 11 residues. Germline loops: CDR1 DFQATT, CDR2 SNEGSKA (reference sequence). With 3 bases removed from V and 3 bases from J, the gap between germline ends came to 6 bases. CDR3: CSARADYEQYF. The CDR3 DNA reads as TGCAGTGCTAGGGCGGACTACGAGCAGTACTTC.

This clonotype turned up a few times. The chain couples TRBV20-1 to TRBJ1-2; no clear D. V dropped 7 bases and J dropped 5 bases, with 14 bases sitting between them. Germline CDR1 is DFQATT and CDR2 is SNEGSKA (reference sequence). CDR3 length equals 12 residues. DNA of the CDR3: TGCAGTGGGCGGACGGAAGGATATGGCTACACCTTC. It translates to CSGRTEGYGYTF.

This clonotype was recorded once. The chain has TRBV7-8 and TRBJ2-2; weak D call: TRBD2 (6 bases). Germline V gives CDR1 SGHVS, CDR2 FQNEAQ. This CDR3 has 14 amino acids. V was trimmed by 6 bases and J by 1 base, leaving 9 bases between them. The CDR3 coding sequence is TGTGCCAGCAGTCCGGGGGTGAACACCGGGGAGCTGTTTTTT. Amino acid sequence: CASSPGVNTGELFF.

J is TRBJ1-2 and V is TRBV7-3; D call uncertain. Germline CDR1 SGHTA, CDR2 FQGTGA. The CDR3 length is 15 residues. Trimming removed 4 bases at V and 6 bases at J, with 18 bases between. CDR3 amino acids: CASSSQGEGYHGYTF. Written as DNA, the CDR3 is TGTGCCAGCAGCTCCCAAGGAGAAGGGTATCATGGCTACACCTTC. The full variable domain, rest sourced from reference TRBV7-3 and TRBJ1-2, is GAGVSQTPSNKVTEKGKYVELRCDPISGHTALYWYRQSLGQGPEFLIYFQGTGAADDSGLPNDRFFAVRPEGSVSTLKIQRTERGDSAVYLCASSSQGEGYHGYTFGSGTRLTVV.

This chain uses TRBV7-4 with TRBJ1-4, with 11 nucleotides matching TRBD1. The CDR3 is 15 residues long. CDR1 is SGHVT and CDR2 is SQSDAQ in the germline V gene. V lost 7 bases and J lost 7; bases outside the gene matches: 8. The CDR3 DNA reads TGTGCCAGCACCGATCCGGGACAGGGGGGTGAAAAACTGTTTTTT. As protein: CASTDPGQGGEKLFF.

The genes are TRBV7-9 and TRBJ1-5, with D perhaps TRBD1 (5 bases). This CDR3 has 14 amino acids. Trimming removed 5 bases at V and 7 bases at J, with 15 bases between. Germline values: CDR1 SEHNR, CDR2 FQNEAQ (reference sequence). The CDR3, as DNA: TGTGCCAGCAGCCCCGAGGGACCACCCCAGCCCCAGCATTTT. It is translated as CASSPEGPPQPQHF.

This clonotype was observed many times. This rearrangement joins TRBV6-2 or TRBV6-3 to TRBJ2-6; either TRBD1 or TRBD2 may supply D (5 bases each). The V end was cut by 6 bases, the J end by 0 bases, with 15 bases between. Germline-derived CDR1 and CDR2 are MNHEY and SVGEGT. This CDR3 spans 17 amino acids. This chain's CDR3 is CASRSRGSASGANVLTF. DNA of the CDR3: TGTGCCAGCAGATCTCGGGGCTCGGCCTCTGGGGCCAACGTCCTGACTTTC.

V and J are TRBV29-1 and TRBJ1-1, with 10 bases lining up with TRBD1. Trimming removed 7 bases from V and 5 bases from J; junction bases left unmatched: 13. The germline gives CDR1 SQVTM, CDR2 ANQGSEA. The CDR3 runs to 15 residues. This chain's CDR3 is CSGTRDRGKGTEAFF. In nucleotides, the CDR3 is TGCAGCGGGACCCGGGACAGGGGCAAAGGAACTGAAGCTTTCTTT.

This chain's CDR3 is CASSTPPGGGPWNEQFF. The CDR3 nucleotides are TGTGCCAGTAGTACCCCCCCTGGGGGGGGCCCTTGGAATGAGCAGTTCTTC. The chain couples TRBV19 to TRBJ2-1; D perhaps matches TRBD2 (7 bases). V was shortened by 4 bases and J by 7 bases, with 23 bases between the two germline ends. CDR1 is LNHDA and CDR2 is SQIVND in the germline V gene (reference sequence). This CDR3 is built from 17 residues.